One sample yielded the 15 T cell receptor beta chains listed below, sequenced in a study of blood T cell repertoires in COVID-19. Clones were sequenced by immunoSEQ multiplex PCR, and TCRdb holds only the in-frame ones, with some missing. The sample consists of about 370,000 clones, roughly nine tenths of them appearing once. Sequenced: PBMCs or T cells enriched from blood (not recorded which). The receptors here all came from a young man who had recovered from COVID-19.

The chain uses TRBV5-4 and TRBJ2-1; tentatively, D is TRBD1 (5 bases). Germline assignment: CDR1 SGHNT and CDR2 YYREEE (reference sequence). V lost 2 bases and J lost 6, with 15 bases in between. This CDR3 spans 15 amino acids. The CDR3 DNA reads TGTGCCAGCAGCTTAAGAAGGGGTTCTGGCAATGAGCAGTTCTTC. Translating it yields CASSLRRGSGNEQFF. Based on the CDR3 plus reference TRBV5-4 and TRBJ2-1, the full variable domain is ETGVTQSPTHLIKTRGQQVTLRCSSQSGHNTVSWYQQALGQGPQFIFQYYREEENGRGNFPPRFSGLQFPNYSSELNVNALELDDSALYLCASSLRRGSGNEQFFGPGTRLTVL.

The rearrangement joins TRBV6-5 to TRBJ1-2, with D possibly TRBD1 on 6 matching bases. CDR3 length: 13 residues. Germline CDR1 reads MNHEY; CDR2 reads SVGAGI. Between the trimmed V and J ends, which lost 10 bases and 9 bases, there was a span of 21 bases. CDR3 in DNA: TGTGCCACCAAAGGCGTAACAGGGTATCGCTACACCTTC. Its translation: CATKGVTGYRYTF.

V and J are TRBV3-1 (or the pseudogene TRBV3-2) and TRBJ1-1; a weak D match, TRBD1 (6 bases). V gave up 4 bases and J gave up 1 base, with 13 bases separating them. This CDR3 comprises 15 residues. Germline V gene sequence: CDR1 LGHDT, CDR2 YNNKEL (reference sequence). This CDR3 is CASSPIGGRNTEAFF. The CDR3 nucleotides read TGTGCCAGCAGCCCAATCGGGGGGCGGAACACTGAAGCTTTCTTT.

The rearrangement links TRBV5-1 to TRBJ2-1; 9 positions match TRBD2. The germline gives CDR1 SGHRS, CDR2 YFSETQ. The CDR3 has 13 amino acids. V shed 4 bases and J 15 bases; nucleotides not matched to a gene: 11. The CDR3: CASSPDPSGMVFF. CDR3 sequence (DNA): TGCGCCAGCAGCCCGGACCCTAGCGGGATGGTGTTCTTC. Full variable domain (missing parts from reference TRBV5-1 and TRBJ2-1): KAGVTQTPRYLIKTRGQQVTLSCSPISGHRSVSWYQQTPGQGLQFLFEYFSETQRNKGNFPGRFSGRQFSNSRSEMNVSTLELGDSALYLCASSPDPSGMVFFGPGTRLTVL.

The rearrangement uses TRBV3-1 (or the pseudogene TRBV3-2) and TRBJ1-1, with D maybe TRBD1 (5 bases). Between the trimmed V and J ends, which lost 3 bases and 8 bases, there was a span of 10 bases. This CDR3 spans 12 amino acids. Germline V gene sequence: CDR1 LGHDT, CDR2 YNNKEL (reference sequence). DNA of the CDR3: TGTGCCAGCAGCCAGGGGAGGGGAGAAGCTTTCTTT. Protein product: CASSQGRGEAFF.

This clone was seen a single time. The chain carries TRBV6-1 and TRBJ1-5, with D unclear. The V and J ends lost 2 bases and 7 bases respectively, with 18 bases between them. Germline loops: CDR1 MNHNS, CDR2 SASEGT. The CDR3 spans 16 residues. The CDR3 loop is CASSEWSEGIGQPQHF. The CDR3 DNA is TGTGCCAGCAGTGAATGGTCGGAGGGAATCGGGCAGCCCCAGCATTTT.

This chain joins TRBV4-3 and TRBJ2-6; tentative D call: TRBD2 (6 bases). V was clipped by 6 bases and J by 0 bases, with 9 bases between them. This CDR3 has 15 amino acids. The V gene's germline CDR1 is LGHNA and CDR2 YSLEER. CDR3 sequence reads: CASRDGSSGANVLTF. The CDR3 DNA sequence: TGCGCCAGCAGGGACGGGAGCTCTGGGGCCAACGTCCTGACTTTC.

The V and J genes are TRBV11-2 and TRBJ2-7; maybe TRBD2 (6 bases). Trimming cost V 5 bases and J 3 bases, with 8 bases left between them. The CDR3 contains 12 residues. Germline V gives CDR1 SGHAT, CDR2 FQNNGV. The CDR3 DNA reads as TGTGCCAGCAGCGGGGACTTCTACGAGCAGTACTTC. Residues: CASSGDFYEQYF.

CDR3 bases: TGTGCCAGCAGCGGGATGACGACAGGGCTATCAGGGACCCAGTACTTC. This sequence encodes CASSGMTTGLSGTQYF. The J gene is TRBJ2-5, the V gene TRBV9; 7 nucleotides align to TRBD1. CDR3 length equals 16 residues. With 3 bases clipped from V and 7 bases from J, the junction kept 15 bases outside the gene matches. Germline CDR1 and CDR2: SGDLS and YYNGEE. The full variable domain, rest sourced from reference TRBV9 and TRBJ2-5, is DSGVTQTPKHLITATGQRVTLRCSPRSGDLSVYWYQQSLDQGLQFLIQYYNGEERAKGNILERFSAQQFPDLHSELNLSSLELGDSALYFCASSGMTTGLSGTQYFGPGTRLLVL.

This clone showed up just once. V is TRBV5-1 and J is TRBJ1-5, with D possibly TRBD1 on 6 matching bases. CDR3 length equals 17 residues. V lost 4 bases and J lost 3, with 20 bases in between. CDR1 and CDR2 from the germline V gene are SGHRS and YFSETQ. CDR3 sequence: CASSPGAGRGPNQPQHF. For the CDR3, the DNA is TGCGCCAGCAGCCCAGGGGCTGGTCGGGGACCCAATCAGCCCCAGCATTTT.

This clone was counted a single time. The chain carries TRBV5-1 and TRBJ2-5; weak D call: TRBD1 (6 bases). With 2 bases removed from V and 4 bases from J, the gap between germline ends came to 12 bases. CDR1 is SGHRS, CDR2 YFSETQ, per germline. The CDR3 consists of 14 residues. CDR3 residues: CASSFTGMRETQYF. CDR3 nucleotides: TGCGCCAGCAGCTTCACAGGGATGCGAGAGACCCAGTACTTC.

The chain combines TRBV2 with TRBJ1-1, with no clear D. Germline loops: CDR1 SNHLY, CDR2 FYNNEI. The CDR3 sequence is 11 residues long. Trimming pared 8 bases from V and 9 bases from J, leaving 13 bases between. Here the CDR3 DNA reads TGTGCCAGCTATGGAGGAGCTCAAGCTTTCTTT. Translation gives CASYGGAQAFF. Full variable domain (rest looked up from reference TRBV2 and TRBJ1-1): EPEVTQTPSHQVTQMGQEVILRCVPISNHLYFYWYRQILGQKVEFLVSFYNNEISEKSEIFDDQFSVERPDGSNFTLKIRSTKLEDSAMYFCASYGGAQAFFGQGTRLTVV.

This clone has more than one count but fewer than ten. This chain connects TRBV7-9 to TRBJ2-1, with D possibly being TRBD1 (7 bases). CDR3 length: 16 amino acids. Trimming removed 5 bases from V and 1 base from J, with 15 bases in between. Germline CDR1 reads SEHNR; CDR2 reads FQNEAQ (reference sequence). The CDR3 DNA reads as TGTGCCAGCAGCCTAGGAGGGGGCATGTCCTACAATGAGCAGTTCTTC. It specifies CASSLGGGMSYNEQFF.

The V call is TRBV10-2, the J call TRBJ2-1, with D tentatively TRBD1 (6 bases). Per the germline V gene, CDR1 is WSHSY and CDR2 is SAAADI. CDR3 length equals 15 residues. The ends were cut back, 7 bases at V and 3 bases at J, with 16 bases in the middle. The DNA of the CDR3 is TGCGCCAGCACATCCTACCGGGACAACTACAATGAGCAGTTCTTC. Encoded protein: CASTSYRDNYNEQFF.

J is TRBJ2-1 and V is TRBV4-1; perhaps TRBD2 as D (6 bases). V lost 0 bases and J lost 1, with 13 bases in between. The CDR3 has 17 amino acids. Germline assignment: CDR1 MGHRA and CDR2 YSYEKL. CDR3 loop: CASSQERTGVSYNEQFF. CDR3 nucleotide sequence: TGCGCCAGCAGCCAAGAAAGAACGGGGGTTTCCTACAATGAGCAGTTCTTC.